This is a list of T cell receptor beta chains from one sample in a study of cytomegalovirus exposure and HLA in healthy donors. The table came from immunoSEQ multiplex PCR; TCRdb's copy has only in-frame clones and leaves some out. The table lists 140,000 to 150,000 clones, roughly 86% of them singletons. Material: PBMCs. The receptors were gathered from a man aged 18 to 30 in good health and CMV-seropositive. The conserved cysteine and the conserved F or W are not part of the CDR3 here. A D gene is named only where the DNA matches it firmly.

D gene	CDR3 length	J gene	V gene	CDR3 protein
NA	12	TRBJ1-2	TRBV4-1	ASSQLAGDYGYT
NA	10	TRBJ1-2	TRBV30	AWSVRDYGYT
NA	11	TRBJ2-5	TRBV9	ASSYRAQETQY
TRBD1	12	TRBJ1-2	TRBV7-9	ASGGQGLGYGYT
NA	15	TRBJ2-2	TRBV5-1	ASSHLEASYLTGELF
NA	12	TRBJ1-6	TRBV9	ASSLSAGNSPLH
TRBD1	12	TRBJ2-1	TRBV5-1	ASSSSTGGNEQF
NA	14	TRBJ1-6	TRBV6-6	ASSSKGMSGKRNLH
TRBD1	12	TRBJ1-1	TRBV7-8	ASWDSRMNTEAF
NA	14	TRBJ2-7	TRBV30	AWSDLQGQGQGEQY
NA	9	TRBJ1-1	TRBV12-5	ASGWQDEAF
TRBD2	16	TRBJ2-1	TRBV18	ASSPSKLAGALYNEQF
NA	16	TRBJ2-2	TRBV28	ASSLSRLRVIGAGELF
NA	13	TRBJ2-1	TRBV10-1	ASSESQAGAYEQF
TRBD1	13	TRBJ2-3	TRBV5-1	ASSGGTGATDTQY
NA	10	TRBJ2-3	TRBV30	AWTVGTDTQY
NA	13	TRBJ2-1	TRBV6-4	ASMVGASSYNEQF
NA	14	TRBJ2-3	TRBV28	ASTFYGVEEIGTQY
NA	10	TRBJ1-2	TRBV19	ASRTSNYGYT
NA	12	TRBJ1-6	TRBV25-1	ASSVALLGSPLH
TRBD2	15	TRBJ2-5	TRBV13	ASSIKTAGTSTETQY
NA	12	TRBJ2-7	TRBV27	ASKQWGGPYEQY
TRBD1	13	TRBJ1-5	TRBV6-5	ASSTGDRSNQPQH
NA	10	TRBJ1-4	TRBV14	ASSPFNEKLF
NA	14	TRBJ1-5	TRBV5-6	ASQLGYGGAGQPQH
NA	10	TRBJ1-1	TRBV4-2	ASSRGGTEAF
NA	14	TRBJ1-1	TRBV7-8	ATSVNGDIRNTEAF
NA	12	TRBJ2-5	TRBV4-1	ASSQARGEETQY
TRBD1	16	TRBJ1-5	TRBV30	AWSVRGRKALSNQPQH
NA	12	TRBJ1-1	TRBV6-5	ASSYGGGATEAF
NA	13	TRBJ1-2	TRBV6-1	ASSEAAGTNYGYT
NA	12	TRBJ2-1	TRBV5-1	ASSLAGQNNEQF
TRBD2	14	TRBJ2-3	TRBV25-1	ASSRPGAGGTDTQY
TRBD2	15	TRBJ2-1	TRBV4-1	ASSHSRTRTNYNEQF
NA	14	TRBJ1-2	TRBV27	ASSFWPGLHDYGYT
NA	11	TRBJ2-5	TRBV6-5	ASGEDPRETQY
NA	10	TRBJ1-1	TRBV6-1	ASRQALTEAF
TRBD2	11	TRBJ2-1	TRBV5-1	ASRLAGANEQF
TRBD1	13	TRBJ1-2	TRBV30	AWLSGTANNYGYT
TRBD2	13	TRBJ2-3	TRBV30	AWSGGLVQPDTQY
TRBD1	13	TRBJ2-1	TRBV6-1	ASRKGTGGGNEQF
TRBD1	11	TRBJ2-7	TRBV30	AWGGTGSYEQY
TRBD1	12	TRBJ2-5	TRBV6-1	ASILTGGKETQY
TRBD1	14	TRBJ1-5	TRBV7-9	ASSSGQEIINQPQH
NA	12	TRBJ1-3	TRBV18	ASSPLDSGNTIY
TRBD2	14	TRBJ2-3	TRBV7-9	ASSLWASGGRDTQY
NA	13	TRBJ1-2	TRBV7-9	ASSLGGPRRSGYT
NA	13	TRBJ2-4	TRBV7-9	ASSFPSGTLNIQY
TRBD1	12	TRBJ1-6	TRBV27	ASSWTGLDSPLH
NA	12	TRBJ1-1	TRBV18	ASSPANRVTEAF
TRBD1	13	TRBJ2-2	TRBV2	ASSYGTGGTGELF
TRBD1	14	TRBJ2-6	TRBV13	ASSPDRFAGANVLT
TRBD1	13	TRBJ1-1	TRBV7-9	ASSLQGTGNTEAF
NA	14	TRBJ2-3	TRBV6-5	ASSYSIGASTDTQY
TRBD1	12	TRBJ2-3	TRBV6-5	ASSMDRSYDTQY
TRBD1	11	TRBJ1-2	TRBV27	ASSLRTGNGYT
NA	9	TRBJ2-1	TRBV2	ASLTNLEQF
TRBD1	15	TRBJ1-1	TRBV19	ASSIRDRATPLTEAF
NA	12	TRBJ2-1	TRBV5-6	ASSLGVSHNEQF
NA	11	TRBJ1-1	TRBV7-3	ASSLGRNTEAF